The 19 T cell receptor beta chains listed next were all sequenced from one sample in a study of beta chain features in type 1 diabetes (dated by TCRdb to between 2018 and 2020). Receptor amplification or capture employed the immunoSEQ multiplex PCR assay. All of the isolated RNA was reverse transcribed with the High Capacity cDNA Reverse Transcription Kit, so expressed TCRB transcripts were sequenced. TCRdb limited this immuneACCESS table to in-frame rearrangements with V and J called. A share of clones is missing; checked studies link under half to unresolved V genes, and the rest is unexplained. This sample lists hundreds of thousands of clones; 30% were detected once. The ten top clones hold 0.065% of the sample. The sample was naive CD4+ T cells from blood. Per the publication, the cell subset or site label means: true naive CD4+ T cells. These receptor sequences come from a man younger than 30 in good health.

The J gene is TRBJ2-5, the V gene TRBV5-1; D is unresolved. The CDR3 totals 13 residues. Germline V lookup: CDR1 SGHRS, CDR2 YFSETQ. Trimming shortened V by 4 bases and J by 7 bases, and 14 bases separated the two germline ends. The CDR3 coding sequence is TGCGCCAGCAGCGAGGACGCTTCGTCGACCCAGTACTTC. Translated: CASSEDASSTQYF.

The rearrangement links TRBV7-2 to TRBJ1-2, with a possible D match to TRBD1 (5 bases). There are 13 residues in the CDR3. Trimming removed 3 bases at V and 7 bases at J, with 12 bases between. Germline CDR1 reads SGHTA; CDR2 reads FQGNSA. CDR3 sequence: CASSLVQQVGYTF. The CDR3 DNA reads TGTGCCAGCAGCTTGGTTCAACAGGTTGGCTACACCTTC.

The rearrangement uses TRBV7-9 and TRBJ1-3; D not certain. CDR3 length: 15 residues. Trimming removed 3 bases at V and 7 bases at J, with 16 bases between. Per the germline V gene, CDR1 is SEHNR and CDR2 is FQNEAQ (reference sequence). The CDR3 is CASSFRGSAENTIYF. The CDR3 coding sequence is TGTGCCAGCAGCTTCCGTGGCAGTGCGGAGAACACCATATATTTT.

This chain uses TRBV9 with TRBJ2-1, with D possibly called TRBD1 or TRBD2 (7 bases each). CDR1 and CDR2 from the germline V gene are SGDLS and YYNGEE. V lost 1 base and J lost 0, with 14 bases in between. The CDR3 totals 17 residues. CDR3 nucleotide sequence: TGTGCCAGCAGCGTACTAGCGGAGGGGGCCTCCTACAATGAGCAGTTCTTC. This translates into CASSVLAEGASYNEQFF.

The sample holds a few counts of this clone. This CDR3 is CASSLDRPDTQYF. For the CDR3, the DNA is TGTGCCAGCAGCTTGGACAGGCCAGATACGCAGTATTTT. This chain connects TRBV5-4 to TRBJ2-3, with D possibly matching TRBD1 (5 bases). V lost 0 bases, J lost 4 bases, and 6 bases lay in between. Germline CDR1 and CDR2: SGHNT and YYREEE (reference sequence). This CDR3 is built from 13 residues.

A note on this clone: The identical CDR3 is also encoded by other nucleotide sequences in the sample. The chain has TRBV4-3 and TRBJ2-1; 7 nucleotides align to TRBD2. The CDR3 is made up of 13 amino acids. The V segment lost 3 bases and the J segment 9 bases; nucleotides outside the gene matches: 5. In germline, CDR1 is LGHNA, CDR2 YSLEER. Here the CDR3 reads CASSQDREGEQFF. CDR3 sequence (DNA): TGCGCCAGCAGCCAGGATAGGGAGGGTGAGCAGTTCTTC.

This chain connects TRBV28 to TRBJ2-7; unclear D gene. V shed 6 bases and J shed 0 bases, with 18 bases lying between them. This CDR3 has 16 residues. Germline assignment: CDR1 MDHEN and CDR2 SYDVKM. The CDR3 loop reads CASRDPGSLSSYEQYF. The DNA for the CDR3 is TGTGCCAGCAGGGACCCGGGTTCTCTCAGCTCCTACGAGCAGTACTTC. Together with reference TRBV28 and TRBJ2-7, the CDR3 gives the full variable domain: DVKVTQSSRYLVKRTGEKVFLECVQDMDHENMFWYRQDPGLGLRLIYFSYDVKMKEKGDIPEGYSVSREKKERFSLILESASTNQTSMYLCASRDPGSLSSYEQYFGPGTRLTVT.

The rearrangement joins TRBV29-1 to TRBJ2-2; D unclear. This CDR3 comprises 12 residues. The germline gives CDR1 SQVTM, CDR2 ANQGSEA. Between the trimmed V and J ends, which lost 7 bases and 5 bases, there was a span of 11 bases. CDR3 amino acids: CSASGDTGELFF. The CDR3 nucleotides read TGCAGCGCAAGTGGGGATACCGGGGAGCTGTTTTTT.

This clone has more than one count but fewer than ten. The chain carries TRBV29-1 and TRBJ2-2; no clear D gene. The CDR3 consists of 10 residues. Trimming pared 7 bases from V and 10 bases from J, leaving 10 bases between. Per the germline V gene, CDR1 is SQVTM and CDR2 is ANQGSEA. CDR3 DNA: TGCAGCGCCAAAGAGGTGGAGCTGTTTTTT. It specifies CSAKEVELFF.

This clone came up a few times. The chain is built from TRBV7-9 and TRBJ1-2; 8 bases map to TRBD1. This CDR3 has 13 amino acids. V shed 5 bases and J 4 bases; nucleotides not matched to a gene: 3. CDR1 is SEHNR and CDR2 is FQNEAQ in the germline V gene (reference sequence). The CDR3 sequence is CASSRGQVYGYTF. In DNA, the CDR3 is TGTGCCAGCAGCCGGGGACAGGTCTATGGCTACACCTTC. Combining the CDR3 with reference TRBV7-9 and TRBJ1-2 gives the whole variable domain DTGVSQNPRHKITKRGQNVTFRCDPISEHNRLYWYRQTLGQGPEFLTYFQNEAQLEKSRLLSDRFSAERPKGSFSTLEIQRTEQGDSAMYLCASSRGQVYGYTFGSGTRLTVV.

The V call is TRBV6-6, the J call TRBJ2-7, with 7 bases identical to TRBD1. This CDR3 region has 14 residues. The junction had 4 bases not matched to a gene; V was cut back by 5 bases and J by 0 bases. Germline lookup yields CDR1 MNHNY and CDR2 SVGAGI (reference sequence). This CDR3 is CASSIQGISYEQYF. CDR3 nucleotide sequence: TGTGCCAGCAGTATACAGGGGATCTCCTACGAGCAGTACTTC.

Here the CDR3 DNA reads TGTGCCAGCAGCTTAGCTATATGGGACAGGGGTCGTACTGAAGCTTTCTTT. Its translation is CASSLAIWDRGRTEAFF. The genes are TRBV7-2 and TRBJ1-1; the match to TRBD1 covers 10 bases. Germline V gene sequence: CDR1 SGHTA, CDR2 FQGNSA. V shed 0 bases and J 5 bases; nucleotides not matched to a gene: 9. The CDR3 contains 17 residues.

The chain links TRBV30 to TRBJ2-5; perhaps TRBD2 as D (5 bases). V lost 3 bases to trimming and J lost 5 bases, with 13 bases between them. The CDR3 has 13 amino acids. Germline CDR1 GTSNPN, CDR2 SVGIG (reference sequence). The CDR3 DNA reads as TGTGCCTGGAGGTCCCCTATAGCGGAGACCCAGTACTTC. It is translated as CAWRSPIAETQYF.

The genes are TRBV25-1 and TRBJ2-7; weak D call: TRBD2 (6 bases). V was cut by 6 bases and J by 1 base, with 13 bases left in between. CDR3 length: 14 amino acids. Germline V gene sequence: CDR1 MGHDK, CDR2 SYGVNS. CDR3 in amino acids: CASRASGESYEQYF. The CDR3 DNA is TGTGCCAGCAGGGCTTCGGGGGAATCCTACGAGCAGTACTTC.

V gene TRBV30 combines with J gene TRBJ1-2, with D unresolved. V was shortened by 2 bases and J by 4 bases, with 8 bases between the two germline ends. In germline, CDR1 is GTSNPN, CDR2 SVGIG (reference sequence). The CDR3 is 12 amino acids. For the CDR3, the DNA is TGTGCCTGGAGTCCAGCTCTCTATGGCTACACCTTC. Amino acid sequence: CAWSPALYGYTF.

This clone occurred a few times. The chain carries TRBV7-2 and TRBJ2-3; no firm D call. This CDR3 has 15 amino acids. Trimming removed 1 base at V and 1 base at J, with 9 bases between. Germline CDR1 SGHTA, CDR2 FQGNSA. In DNA, the CDR3 is TGTGCCAGCAGCTTAGAGTGGGCTCGCACAGATACGCAGTATTTT. Protein product: CASSLEWARTDTQYF.

The rearrangement links TRBV2 to TRBJ2-3, with 7 bases identical to TRBD1. The germline V gene encodes CDR1 SNHLY and CDR2 FYNNEI. The CDR3 has 14 amino acids. V lost 6 bases and J lost 1; bases outside the gene matches: 4. The CDR3 nucleotides read TGTGCCAGCAGGGACAGGACAGGCACAGATACGCAGTATTTT. It specifies CASRDRTGTDTQYF.

CDR3 coding DNA: TGCAGTGCTGGGGGGGCAGAGACCCAGTACTTC. It encodes CSAGGAETQYF. The chain combines TRBV20-1 with TRBJ2-5; D possibly corresponds to TRBD2 (7 bases). V lost 5 bases and J lost 4, with 8 bases in between. This CDR3 contains 11 residues. CDR1 DFQATT and CDR2 SNEGSKA come from the germline V gene (reference sequence).

Only a few counts were recorded for this clone. The rearrangement uses TRBV29-1 and TRBJ2-3; TRBD1 matches at 8 bases. This CDR3 contains 14 residues. V shed 8 bases and J 0 bases; nucleotides not matched to a gene: 7. CDR1 is SQVTM and CDR2 is ANQGSEA in the germline V gene. CDR3 loop: CSSDRATSTDTQYF. The DNA for the CDR3 is TGCAGCTCGGACAGGGCTACTAGCACAGATACGCAGTATTTT.